The 16 T cell receptor beta chains given below trace back to one sample, sequenced in a study of cytomegalovirus exposure and HLA in healthy donors. PCR was performed using 60 Vbeta and 13 Jbeta primers. Using immunoSEQ multiplex PCR, the repertoire was profiled, and TCRdb retains in-frame clones only, with some absent. The profile shows over 130,000 clones, more than 65% of them singletons. Sample: PBMCs. Receptor source: a middle-aged man in good health and CMV-seropositive.

V is TRBV28 and J is TRBJ1-5; D might be TRBD1 (6 bases). V was clipped by 11 bases and J by 0 bases, with 20 bases between them. CDR1 is MDHEN and CDR2 is SYDVKM in the germline V gene. The length of the CDR3 is 16 residues. CDR3 DNA sequence: TGTGCCTCCTCGGGGCAGGGGATTTATAGCAATCAGCCCCAGCATTTT. Protein product: CASSGQGIYSNQPQHF.

This clone has a handful of counts. V and J are TRBV5-1 and TRBJ2-1; the match to TRBD2 covers 14 bases. The CDR3 has 15 amino acids. Germline-derived CDR1 and CDR2 are SGHRS and YFSETQ. Trimming at V came to 4 bases and at J to 10 bases, leaving 7 bases not matched to a gene. DNA of the CDR3: TGCGCCAGCAGCCCGGGACTAGCGGGAGAAGGCGAGCAGTTCTTC. Translated: CASSPGLAGEGEQFF.

The chain recombines TRBV30 with TRBJ2-7, with 10 nucleotides matching TRBD1. The CDR3 length is 13 residues. CDR1 GTSNPN and CDR2 SVGIG come from the germline V gene (reference sequence). The ends lost 0 bases at V and 4 bases at J; junction bases unmatched: 0. The CDR3 nucleotides read TGTGCCTGGAGTGTGGGACAGGGGTACGAGCAGTACTTC. It codes for CAWSVGQGYEQYF.

The rearrangement uses TRBV30 and TRBJ1-2; 8 bases map to TRBD1. V lost 4 bases to trimming and J lost 7 bases; unmatched junction nucleotides: 2. The CDR3 length is 11 residues. Per the germline V gene, CDR1 is GTSNPN and CDR2 is SVGIG (reference sequence). CDR3 residues: CAWTGGGGYTF. The DNA for the CDR3 is TGTGCCTGGACAGGGGGCGGTGGCTACACCTTC. Full variable domain (missing parts from reference TRBV30 and TRBJ1-2): SQTIHQWPATLVQPVGSPLSLECTVEGTSNPNLYWYRQAAGRGLQLLFYSVGIGQISSEVPQNLSASRPQDRQFILSSKKLLLSDSGFYLCAWTGGGGYTFGSGTRLTVV.

The chain couples TRBV6-5 to TRBJ2-5; possible D gene TRBD1, 5 bases. With the DNA end fitting TRBJ2-7 better, the J assignment may be wrong. This CDR3 is built from 14 residues. Germline V gene sequence: CDR1 MNHEY, CDR2 SVGAGI. The CDR3 sequence is CASRAGFTTHEQYF. The CDR3 coding sequence is TGTGCCAGCAGGGCAGGGTTTACTACCCACGAGCAGTACTTC.

The V and J genes are TRBV30 and TRBJ2-5; 8 bases fit TRBD2. The CDR3 loop spans 17 amino acids. J was trimmed by 0 bases and V by 2 bases; bases with no gene match: 11. CDR1 and CDR2 from the germline V gene are GTSNPN and SVGIG (reference sequence). The CDR3 loop reads CAWSRTSKTIHQETQYF. The CDR3 coding sequence is TGTGCCTGGAGTAGGACTAGCAAAACGATTCACCAAGAGACCCAGTACTTC.

The J gene is TRBJ2-7, the V gene TRBV5-1; D is undetermined. V was pared by 2 bases and J by 1 base, with 10 bases between. The CDR3 extends over 14 amino acids. The germline V gene has CDR1 SGHRS and CDR2 YFSETQ. CDR3 DNA: TGCGCCAGCAGCTTAGAGATAACGTCCTACGAGCAGTACTTC. Residues: CASSLEITSYEQYF.

This chain joins TRBV6-1 and TRBJ2-7; D is perhaps TRBD2 (5 bases). The V gene's germline CDR1 is MNHNS and CDR2 SASEGT. The V gene lost 5 bases and the J gene lost 2 bases, with 16 bases spanning the gap. The CDR3 consists of 15 residues. The CDR3 spells CASSPTSGETYEQYF. The CDR3 nucleotides are TGTGCCAGCAGTCCCACCAGTGGGGAGACCTACGAGCAGTACTTC.

This clone appeared a single time. One end of the junction does not line up with germline, which may come from a read error. The chain links TRBV5-4 to TRBJ2-5; the match to TRBD2 covers 8 bases. CDR1 and CDR2 from the germline V gene are SGHNT and YYREEE (reference sequence). The CDR3 is 15 amino acids. This CDR3 is CASSSGTSLSETQYF. DNA for the CDR3: TGTGCTAGCAGCTCGGGGACTAGTCTGTCAGAGACCCAGTACTTC.

This sequence joins TRBV5-1 and TRBJ2-1; D perhaps matches TRBD2 (6 bases). The CDR3 runs to 16 residues. The germline CDR1 and CDR2 sequences are SGHRS and YFSETQ. Trimming removed 0 bases at V and 2 bases at J, with 12 bases between. The CDR3 DNA follows: TGCGCCAGCAGCTTGGCACTAGCAGGCGCCTACAATGAGCAGTTCTTC. It codes for CASSLALAGAYNEQFF.

The rearrangement links TRBV28 to TRBJ1-5, with D unclear. The germline CDR1 and CDR2 sequences are MDHEN and SYDVKM. The CDR3 consists of 15 residues. Trimming took off 5 bases at V and 5 bases at J, with 16 bases between the two ends. The CDR3 loop reads CASSEVLRHHQPQHF. CDR3 DNA sequence: TGTGCCAGCAGTGAAGTTCTGAGACATCATCAGCCCCAGCATTTT. The full variable domain, its missing parts supplied by reference TRBV28 and TRBJ1-5, is DVKVTQSSRYLVKRTGEKVFLECVQDMDHENMFWYRQDPGLGLRLIYFSYDVKMKEKGDIPEGYSVSREKKERFSLILESASTNQTSMYLCASSEVLRHHQPQHFGDGTRLSIL.

The chain uses TRBV28 and TRBJ2-3; 10 bases agree with TRBD2. J gave up 1 base and V 2 bases, and 0 bases lay outside the gene matches. The CDR3 runs to 15 residues. CDR1 MDHEN and CDR2 SYDVKM come from the germline V gene. DNA of the CDR3: TGTGCCAGCAGTTTAGGGACTAGCGGCACAGATACGCAGTATTTT. This encodes CASSLGTSGTDTQYF.

V is TRBV28 and J is TRBJ2-7; 10 bases align to TRBD1. There are 19 residues in the CDR3. V was pared by 7 bases and J by 1 base, with 19 bases of the junction left unmatched. CDR1 and CDR2 (germline): MDHEN, SYDVKM. The CDR3 DNA follows: TGTGCCAGCAACGAAGCGGGGACAGGGGATTCCCCAGGATCCTACGAGCAGTACTTC. Amino acid sequence: CASNEAGTGDSPGSYEQYF.

The chain couples TRBV5-1 to TRBJ2-1, with TRBD2 matching over 9 bases. The germline V gene encodes CDR1 SGHRS and CDR2 YFSETQ. This CDR3 comprises 15 residues. V trimming: 3 bases; J trimming: 2 bases; junction bases outside the gene matches: 3. The CDR3 sequence: CASSSIAGAYNEQFF. In DNA form, the CDR3 reads TGCGCCAGCAGCTCTATAGCGGGGGCCTACAATGAGCAGTTCTTC.

The genes are TRBV14 and TRBJ2-3; 7 bases match TRBD1. Per germline, CDR1 SGHDN and CDR2 FVKESK. This CDR3 is 17 amino acids long. Trimming took 1 base from V and 4 from J; bases not matched to a gene: 11. CDR3 nucleotides: TGTGCCAGCAGCCAAGCGAAGACAGGGAATTGGGCAGATACGCAGTATTTT. Residues: CASSQAKTGNWADTQYF. Full variable domain (remainder filled in from reference TRBV14 and TRBJ2-3): EAGVTQFPSHSVIEKGQTVTLRCDPISGHDNLYWYRRVMGKEIKFLLHFVKESKQDESGMPNNRFLAERTGGTYSTLKVQPAELEDSGVYFCASSQAKTGNWADTQYFGPGTRLTVL.

The rearrangement uses TRBV5-6 and TRBJ2-1; 7 bases are shared with TRBD2. This CDR3 contains 18 residues. V trimming: 0 bases; J trimming: 1 base; junction bases outside the gene matches: 10. Germline CDR1 is SGHDT and CDR2 is YYEEEE. CDR3 sequence (DNA): TGTGCCAGCAGCTTGGCCTCACGTCTAGCGGATTCCTACAATGAGCAGTTCTTC. It encodes CASSLASRLADSYNEQFF.